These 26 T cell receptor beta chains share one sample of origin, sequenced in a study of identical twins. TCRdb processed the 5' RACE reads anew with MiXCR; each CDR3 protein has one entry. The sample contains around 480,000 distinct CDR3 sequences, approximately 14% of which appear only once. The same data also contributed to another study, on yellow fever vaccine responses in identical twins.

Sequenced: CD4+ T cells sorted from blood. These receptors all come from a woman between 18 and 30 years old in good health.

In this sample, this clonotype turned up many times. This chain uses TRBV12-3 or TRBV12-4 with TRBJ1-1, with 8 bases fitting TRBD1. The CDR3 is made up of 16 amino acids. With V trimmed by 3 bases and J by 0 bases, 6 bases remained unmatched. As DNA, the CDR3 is TGTGCCAGCAGTTTGGGTCAGGGGGCGATGAACACTGAAGCTTTCTTT. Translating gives CASSLGQGAMNTEAFF.

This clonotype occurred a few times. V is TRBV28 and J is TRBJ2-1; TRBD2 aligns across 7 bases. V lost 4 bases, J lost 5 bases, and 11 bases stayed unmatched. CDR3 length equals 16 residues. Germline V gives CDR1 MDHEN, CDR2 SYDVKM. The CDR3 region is CASSSWAGLADNEQFF. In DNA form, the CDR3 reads TGTGCCAGCAGTTCATGGGCTGGCCTAGCGGACAATGAGCAGTTCTTC. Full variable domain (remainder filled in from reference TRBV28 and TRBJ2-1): DVKVTQSSRYLVKRTGEKVFLECVQDMDHENMFWYRQDPGLGLRLIYFSYDVKMKEKGDIPEGYSVSREKKERFSLILESASTNQTSMYLCASSSWAGLADNEQFFGPGTRLTVL.

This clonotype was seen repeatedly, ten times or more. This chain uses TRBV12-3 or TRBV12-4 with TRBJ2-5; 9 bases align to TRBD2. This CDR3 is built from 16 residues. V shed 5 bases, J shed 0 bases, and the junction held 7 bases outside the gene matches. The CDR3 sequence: CASSNRRGGNQETQYF. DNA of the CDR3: TGTGCCAGCAGTAACCGGCGGGGGGGAAACCAAGAGACCCAGTACTTC.

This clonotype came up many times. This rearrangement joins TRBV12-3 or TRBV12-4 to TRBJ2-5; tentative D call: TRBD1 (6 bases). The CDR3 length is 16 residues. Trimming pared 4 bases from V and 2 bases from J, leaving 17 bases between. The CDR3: CASSSLPQGTQETQYF. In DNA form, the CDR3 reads TGTGCCAGCAGTTCACTCCCTCAGGGGACACAAGAGACCCAGTACTTC.

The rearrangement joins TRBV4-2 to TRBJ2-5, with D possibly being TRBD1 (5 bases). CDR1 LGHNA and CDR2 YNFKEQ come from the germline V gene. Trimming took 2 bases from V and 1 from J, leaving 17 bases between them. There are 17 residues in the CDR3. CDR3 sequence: CASSQTGSGSLQETQYF. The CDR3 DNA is TGTGCCAGCAGCCAAACCGGGTCAGGGTCTCTCCAAGAGACCCAGTACTTC.

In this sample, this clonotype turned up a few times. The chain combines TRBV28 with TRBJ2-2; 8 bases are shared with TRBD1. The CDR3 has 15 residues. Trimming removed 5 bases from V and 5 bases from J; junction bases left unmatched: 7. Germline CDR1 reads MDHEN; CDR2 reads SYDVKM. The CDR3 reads CASSLQGAITGELFF. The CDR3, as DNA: TGTGCCAGCAGTCTCCAGGGGGCAATAACCGGGGAGCTGTTTTTT.

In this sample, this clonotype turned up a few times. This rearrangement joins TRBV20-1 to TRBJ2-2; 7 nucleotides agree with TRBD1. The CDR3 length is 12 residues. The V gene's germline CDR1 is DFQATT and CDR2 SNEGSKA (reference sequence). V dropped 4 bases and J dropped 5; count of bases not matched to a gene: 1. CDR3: CSANRGTGELFF. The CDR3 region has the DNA TGCAGTGCTAACAGGGGAACCGGGGAGCTGTTTTTT.

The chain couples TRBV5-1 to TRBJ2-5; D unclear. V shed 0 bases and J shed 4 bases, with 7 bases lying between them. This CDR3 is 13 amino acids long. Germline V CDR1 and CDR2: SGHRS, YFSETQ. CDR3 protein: CASSLDTIETQYF. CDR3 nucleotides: TGCGCCAGCAGCTTGGATACGATAGAGACCCAGTACTTC. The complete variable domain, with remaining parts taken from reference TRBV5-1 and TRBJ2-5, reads KAGVTQTPRYLIKTRGQQVTLSCSPISGHRSVSWYQQTPGQGLQFLFEYFSETQRNKGNFPGRFSGRQFSNSRSEMNVSTLELGDSALYLCASSLDTIETQYFGPGTRLLVL.

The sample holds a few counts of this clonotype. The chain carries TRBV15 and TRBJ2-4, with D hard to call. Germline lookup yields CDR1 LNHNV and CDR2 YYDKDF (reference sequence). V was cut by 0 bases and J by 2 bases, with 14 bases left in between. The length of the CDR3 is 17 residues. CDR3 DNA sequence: TGTGCCACCAGCAGAGATTTGAGTAGGGAACCCAAAAACATTCAGTACTTC. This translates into CATSRDLSREPKNIQYF.

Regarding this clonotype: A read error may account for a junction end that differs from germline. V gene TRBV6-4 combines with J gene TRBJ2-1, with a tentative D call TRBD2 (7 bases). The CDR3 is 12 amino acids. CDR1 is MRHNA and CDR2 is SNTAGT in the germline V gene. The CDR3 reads CASSGRGGSIYF. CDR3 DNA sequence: TGTGCCAGCAGTGGGAGGGGGGGCTCAATCTACTTC.

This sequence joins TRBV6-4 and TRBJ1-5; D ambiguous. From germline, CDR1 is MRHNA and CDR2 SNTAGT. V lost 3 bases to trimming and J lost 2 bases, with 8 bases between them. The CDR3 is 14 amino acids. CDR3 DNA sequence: TGTGCCAGCAGTGATCCGGCAGGCAATCAGCCCCAGCATTTT. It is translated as CASSDPAGNQPQHF.

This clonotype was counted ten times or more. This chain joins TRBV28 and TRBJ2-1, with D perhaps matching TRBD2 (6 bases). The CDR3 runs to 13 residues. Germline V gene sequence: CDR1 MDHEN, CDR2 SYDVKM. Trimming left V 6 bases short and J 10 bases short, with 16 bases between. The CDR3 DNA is TGTGCCAGCAGCTACCCGGGACTCTTCGAGCAGTTCTTC. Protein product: CASSYPGLFEQFF. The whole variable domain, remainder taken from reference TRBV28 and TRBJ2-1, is DVKVTQSSRYLVKRTGEKVFLECVQDMDHENMFWYRQDPGLGLRLIYFSYDVKMKEKGDIPEGYSVSREKKERFSLILESASTNQTSMYLCASSYPGLFEQFFGPGTRLTVL.

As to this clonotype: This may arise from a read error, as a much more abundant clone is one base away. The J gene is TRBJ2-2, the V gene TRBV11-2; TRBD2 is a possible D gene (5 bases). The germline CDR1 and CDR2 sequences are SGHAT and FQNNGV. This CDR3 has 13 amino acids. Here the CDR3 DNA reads TGTGCCAGCAGCTTAACAGCGACCGGGGAGCTGATTTTT. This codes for CASSLTATGELIF.

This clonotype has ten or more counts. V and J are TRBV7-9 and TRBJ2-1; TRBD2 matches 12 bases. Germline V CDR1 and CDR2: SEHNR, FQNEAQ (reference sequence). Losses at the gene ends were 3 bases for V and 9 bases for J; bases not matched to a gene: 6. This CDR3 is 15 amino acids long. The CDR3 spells CASSFLAGGRSEQFF. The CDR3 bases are TGTGCCAGCAGCTTCCTAGCGGGGGGGCGCAGTGAGCAGTTCTTC.

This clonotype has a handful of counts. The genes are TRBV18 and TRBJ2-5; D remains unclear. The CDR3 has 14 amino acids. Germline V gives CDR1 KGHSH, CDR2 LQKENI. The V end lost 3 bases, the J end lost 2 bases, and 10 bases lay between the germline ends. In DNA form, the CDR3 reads TGTGCCAGCTCACCCGTACAAACGCAAGAGACCCAGTACTTC. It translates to CASSPVQTQETQYF.

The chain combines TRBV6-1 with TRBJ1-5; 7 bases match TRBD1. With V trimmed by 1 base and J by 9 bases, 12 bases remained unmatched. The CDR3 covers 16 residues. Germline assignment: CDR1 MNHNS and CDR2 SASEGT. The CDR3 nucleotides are TGTGCCAGCAGTGAAGATAGGGACAGTGGGATTCTGCCCCAGCATTTT. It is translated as CASSEDRDSGILPQHF.

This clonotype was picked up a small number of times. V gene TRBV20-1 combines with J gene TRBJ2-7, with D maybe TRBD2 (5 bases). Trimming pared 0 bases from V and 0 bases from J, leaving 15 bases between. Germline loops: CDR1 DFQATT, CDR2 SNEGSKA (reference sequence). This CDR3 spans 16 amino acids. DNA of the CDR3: TGCAGTGCTAGAGAACAATTCCTTCGGGACTCCTACGAGCAGTACTTC. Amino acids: CSAREQFLRDSYEQYF.

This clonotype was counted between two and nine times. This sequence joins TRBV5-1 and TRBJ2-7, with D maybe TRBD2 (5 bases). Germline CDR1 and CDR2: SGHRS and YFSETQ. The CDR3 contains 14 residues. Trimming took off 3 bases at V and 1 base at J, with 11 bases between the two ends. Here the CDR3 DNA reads TGCGCCAGCAGCTCCACCACGGGGTCCTACGAGCAGTACTTC. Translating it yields CASSSTTGSYEQYF. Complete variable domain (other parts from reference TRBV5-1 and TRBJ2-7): KAGVTQTPRYLIKTRGQQVTLSCSPISGHRSVSWYQQTPGQGLQFLFEYFSETQRNKGNFPGRFSGRQFSNSRSEMNVSTLELGDSALYLCASSSTTGSYEQYFGPGTRLTVT.

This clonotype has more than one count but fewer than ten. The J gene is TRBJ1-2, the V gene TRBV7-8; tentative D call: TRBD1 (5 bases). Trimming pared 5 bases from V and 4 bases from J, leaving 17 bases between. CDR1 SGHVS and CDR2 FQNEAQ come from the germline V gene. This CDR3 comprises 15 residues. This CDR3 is CASSISPQGTYGYTF. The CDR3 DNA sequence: TGTGCCAGCAGCATATCCCCCCAGGGTACCTATGGCTACACCTTC. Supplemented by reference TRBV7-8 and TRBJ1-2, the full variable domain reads GAGVSQSPRYKVAKRGQDVALRCDPISGHVSLFWYQQALGQGPEFLTYFQNEAQLDKSGLPSDRFFAERPEGSVSTLKIQRTQQEDSAVYLCASSISPQGTYGYTFGSGTRLTVV.

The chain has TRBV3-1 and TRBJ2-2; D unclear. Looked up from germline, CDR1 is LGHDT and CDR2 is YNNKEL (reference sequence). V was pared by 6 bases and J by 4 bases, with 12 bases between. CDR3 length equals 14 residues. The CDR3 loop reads CASRATRRTGELFF. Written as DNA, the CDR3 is TGTGCCAGCAGGGCTACGAGGCGCACCGGGGAGCTGTTTTTT. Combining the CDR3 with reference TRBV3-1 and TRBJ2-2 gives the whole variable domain DTAVSQTPKYLVTQMGNDKSIKCEQNLGHDTMYWYKQDSKKFLKIMFSYNNKELIINETVPNRFSPKSPDKAHLNLHINSLELGDSAVYFCASRATRRTGELFFGEGSRLTVL.

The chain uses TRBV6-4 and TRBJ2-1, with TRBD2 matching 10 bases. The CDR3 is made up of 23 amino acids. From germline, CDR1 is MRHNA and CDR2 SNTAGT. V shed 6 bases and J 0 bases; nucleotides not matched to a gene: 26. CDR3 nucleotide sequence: TGTGCCAGCAGAAGACGTGACAGGGATGGGGCTAGCGGGGGCCGGAGCTCCTACAATGAGCAGTTCTTC. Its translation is CASRRRDRDGASGGRSSYNEQFF.

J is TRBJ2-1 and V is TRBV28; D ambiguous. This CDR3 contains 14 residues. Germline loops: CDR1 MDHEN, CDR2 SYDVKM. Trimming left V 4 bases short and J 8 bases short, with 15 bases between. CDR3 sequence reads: CASSSMTPRDEQFF. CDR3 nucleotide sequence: TGTGCCAGCAGTTCCATGACCCCAAGGGATGAGCAGTTCTTC. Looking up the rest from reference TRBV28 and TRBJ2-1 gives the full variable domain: DVKVTQSSRYLVKRTGEKVFLECVQDMDHENMFWYRQDPGLGLRLIYFSYDVKMKEKGDIPEGYSVSREKKERFSLILESASTNQTSMYLCASSSMTPRDEQFFGPGTRLTVL.

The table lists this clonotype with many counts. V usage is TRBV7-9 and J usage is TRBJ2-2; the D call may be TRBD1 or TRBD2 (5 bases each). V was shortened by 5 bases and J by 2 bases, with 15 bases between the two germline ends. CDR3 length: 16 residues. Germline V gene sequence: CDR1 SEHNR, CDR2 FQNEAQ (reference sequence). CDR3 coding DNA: TGTGCCAGCAGCGGCCGGGGCCTACTAAACACCGGGGAGCTGTTTTTT. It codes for CASSGRGLLNTGELFF.

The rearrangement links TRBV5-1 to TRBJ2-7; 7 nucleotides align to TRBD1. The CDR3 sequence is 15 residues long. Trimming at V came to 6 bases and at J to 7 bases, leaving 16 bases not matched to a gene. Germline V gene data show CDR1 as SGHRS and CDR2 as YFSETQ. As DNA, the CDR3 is TGCGCCAGCAATTCCCGGGACAGCCATCTGAGTGAGCAGTACTTC. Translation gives CASNSRDSHLSEQYF.

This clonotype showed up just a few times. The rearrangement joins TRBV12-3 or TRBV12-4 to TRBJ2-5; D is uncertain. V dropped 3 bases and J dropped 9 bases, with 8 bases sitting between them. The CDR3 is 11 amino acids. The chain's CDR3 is CASSFDLAQYF. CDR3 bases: TGTGCCAGCAGTTTCGACCTGGCCCAGTACTTC.

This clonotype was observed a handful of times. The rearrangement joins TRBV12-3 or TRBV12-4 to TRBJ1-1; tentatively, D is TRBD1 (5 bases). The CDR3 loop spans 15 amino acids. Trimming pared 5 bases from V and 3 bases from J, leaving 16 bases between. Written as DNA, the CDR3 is TGTGCCAGCAGTATTCGCCGAGGGGCGGACACTGAAGCTTTCTTT. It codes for CASSIRRGADTEAFF.